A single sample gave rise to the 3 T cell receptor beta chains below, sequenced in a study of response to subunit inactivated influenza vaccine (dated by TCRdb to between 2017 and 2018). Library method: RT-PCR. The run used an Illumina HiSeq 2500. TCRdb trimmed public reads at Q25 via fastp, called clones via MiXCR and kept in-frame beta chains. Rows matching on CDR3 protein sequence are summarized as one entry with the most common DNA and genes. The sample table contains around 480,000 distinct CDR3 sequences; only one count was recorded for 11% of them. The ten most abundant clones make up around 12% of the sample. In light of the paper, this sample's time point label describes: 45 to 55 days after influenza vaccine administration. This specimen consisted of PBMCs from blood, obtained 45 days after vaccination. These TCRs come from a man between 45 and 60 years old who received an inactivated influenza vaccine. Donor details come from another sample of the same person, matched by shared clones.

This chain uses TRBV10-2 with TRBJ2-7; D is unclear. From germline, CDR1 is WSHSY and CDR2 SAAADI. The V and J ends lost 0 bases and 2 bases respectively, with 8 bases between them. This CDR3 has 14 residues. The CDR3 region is CASSESLETYEQYF. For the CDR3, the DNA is TGCGCCAGCAGTGAGTCGTTAGAAACCTACGAGCAGTACTTC.

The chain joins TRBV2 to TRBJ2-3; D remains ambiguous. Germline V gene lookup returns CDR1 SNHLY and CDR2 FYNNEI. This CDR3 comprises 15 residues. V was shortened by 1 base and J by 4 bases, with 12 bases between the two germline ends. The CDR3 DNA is TGTGCCAGCAGTGAAGGGTTTTCCTCGGCAGATACGCAGTATTTT. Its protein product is CASSEGFSSADTQYF.

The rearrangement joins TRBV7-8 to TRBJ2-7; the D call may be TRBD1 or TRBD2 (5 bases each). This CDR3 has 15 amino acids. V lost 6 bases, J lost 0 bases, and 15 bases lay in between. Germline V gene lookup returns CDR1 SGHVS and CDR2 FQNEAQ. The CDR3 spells CASSLIRGLSYEQYF. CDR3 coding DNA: TGTGCCAGCAGTCTTATCCGGGGCCTCTCCTACGAGCAGTACTTC.